This T cell receptor beta chain was sequenced for a study of cytomegalovirus exposure and HLA in healthy donors. It was with 60 Vbeta and 13 Jbeta primers that the PCR ran. The table came from immunoSEQ multiplex PCR; TCRdb's copy has only in-frame clones and leaves some out. Of 100,000 to 150,000 clones in the sample, around 80% were seen once. The ends were cut back, 4 bases at V and 2 bases at J, with 11 bases in the middle. The germline V gene encodes CDR1 MNHEY and CDR2 SMNVEV (reference sequence). The CDR3 has 14 amino acids. The clonotype originates from a man aged 25-45 years in good health and CMV-seropositive. The specimen was PBMCs. This chain connects TRBV27 to TRBJ1-2; D not certain. CDR3 in amino acids: CASSYSSANYGYTF. In nucleotides, the CDR3 is TGTGCCAGCAGTTACAGCAGTGCCAACTATGGCTACACCTTC.